Listed below are T cell receptor beta chains from one sample, sequenced in a study of CD8+CD57+ T cells in acquired aplastic anemia. TCRdb processed the reads anew with MiXCR; each CDR3 protein has one entry. The table lists 200,000 to 250,000 distinct CDR3 sequences, around three fifths of them singletons, with about 60% in the top ten. The specimen was sorted CD4+, CD8+, or CD8+CD57+ T cells (not recorded which) from PBMCs. These receptors were taken from a human donor with aplastic anemia. CDR3s include the opening cysteine and the closing phenylalanine or tryptophan. D genes are given only for firm matches. Clone size is not always given. Where it is, it says once, few, many or a class for expanded clones.

>TRBJ1-4|once|TRBV15|.
TGTGCCACCAGCAGAGTCGGAACAACTAATGAAAAACTGTTTTTT
CATSRVGTTNEKLFF
>TRBJ2-3|.|TRBV19|.
TGTGCCAGCGCCCGTATTTGGGCGGACACCACAGATACGCAGTATTTT
CASARIWADTTDTQYF
>TRBJ1-1|.|TRBV7-9|.
TGTGCCAGCTGGCGTCGCACTGAAGCTTTCTTT
CASWRRTEAFF
>TRBJ1-1|.|TRBV5-1|TRBD1
TGCGCCAGTCAGGACAGGACGAACACTGAAGCTTTCTTT
CASQDRTNTEAFF
>TRBJ2-1|.|TRBV10-3|.
TGTGCCATCATCAAAATCGAGGGTAGCTTCAATGAGCAGTTCTTC
CAIIKIEGSFNEQFF
>TRBJ1-2|.|TRBV20-1|TRBD1
TGCAGTGCTAGTCGCACAGGGGTAGTTCCCTATGGCTACACCTTC
CSASRTGVVPYGYTF
>TRBJ1-6|.|TRBV16|.
TGTGCCAGCAGCCAATTACAGGGTCTTTTCCACTTT
CASSQLQGLFHF
>TRBJ2-5|.|TRBV5-1|.
TGCGCCAGCAGCCCCCAGGGGGGGCCAAGGGAGACCCAGTACTTC
CASSPQGGPRETQYF
>TRBJ2-1|once|TRBV7-2|.
TGTGCCAGCAGCCTTGCCTATGAGCAGTTCTTC
CASSLAYEQFF
>TRBJ2-5|.|TRBV7-9|.
TGTGCCAGCAGCACGGACAGCGTGGGGAAGACCCAGTACTTC
CASSTDSVGKTQYF
>TRBJ2-7|.|TRBV6-5|TRBD1
TGTGCCAGCAGCTCCCCACCCGGACAGGCCGCCTACGAGCAGTACTTC
CASSSPPGQAAYEQYF
>TRBJ2-1|.|TRBV10-3|.
TGTGCCATCAGTGATCTGGTGAAAAGCTCCTACAACGAGCAGTTCTTC
CAISDLVKSSYNEQFF
>TRBJ2-7|.|TRBV7-8|TRBD2
TGTGCCAGCAGCTTAGCGAGTCTAGCGGGGGGCTACGAGCAGTACTTC
CASSLASLAGGYEQYF
>TRBJ1-1|.|TRBV5-5|.
TGTGCCAGCGGACCGACACCTGGCACTGAAGCTTTCTTT
CASGPTPGTEAFF
>TRBJ2-1|.|TRBV24-1|.
TGTGCCACCAGTGATCAGACGGCAGGGGAAAATGAGCAGTTCTTC
CATSDQTAGENEQFF